A selection of T cell receptor beta chains follows, all from one sample in a study of Ad26.COV2.S vaccination and SARS-CoV-2 variants. Measured with immunoSEQ multiplex PCR; TCRdb has only the in-frame clones, and not every one. The table has fewer than 800,000 clones, roughly 90% seen once; the top ten hold about 1.5%. Sequences were derived from peripheral blood, sampled in a trial of Ad26.COV2.S vaccine versus placebo. Receptor source: a person between 18 and 65 years old who received the Ad26.COV2.S COVID-19 vaccine or a placebo. CDR3s include the opening cysteine and the closing phenylalanine or tryptophan. A D gene is named only where the DNA matches it firmly. Expanded clones get a size class; other rows say once, few or many, or leave the size out.

CDR3 DNA	CDR3 protein	CDR3 length	V gene	J gene	D gene	clone size
TGTGCCAGCATCGCGGGAGGATACACCGGGGAGCTGTTTTTT	CASIAGGYTGELFF	14	TRBV2	TRBJ2-2	TRBD2	NA
TGTGCCAGCAGTTTAGCTGGGTTCTACGAGCAGTACTTC	CASSLAGFYEQYF	13	TRBV11-2	TRBJ2-7	NA	NA
TGTGCCAGCAGTGGGTGGGGCTCCTACAATGAGCAGTTCTTC	CASSGWGSYNEQFF	14	TRBV25-1	TRBJ2-1	NA	once
TGTGCCAGCAGTTACAGCGGGGGAGACTATGGCTACACCTTC	CASSYSGGDYGYTF	14	TRBV6-5	TRBJ1-2	NA	NA
TGCGCCAGCAGCTTTGGGGGGTCCTACGAGCAGTACTTC	CASSFGGSYEQYF	13	TRBV5-1	TRBJ2-7	NA	NA
TGTGCCAGCAGCTTATTAGGGATCGCGAACACCGGGGAGCTGTTTTTT	CASSLLGIANTGELFF	16	TRBV7-9	TRBJ2-2	NA	NA
TGCGCCAGCAGCTCTGGGGGTAGCGGCCTTGATTGGACCCAGTACTTC	CASSSGGSGLDWTQYF	16	TRBV5-1	TRBJ2-5	NA	NA
TGTGCCAGCAGCTTCACCTTGAGCCGGACTGAAGCTTTCTTT	CASSFTLSRTEAFF	14	TRBV7-8	TRBJ1-1	NA	NA
TGCGCCAGCAGCCAAATACTCTCTGGAAACACCATATATTTT	CASSQILSGNTIYF	14	TRBV4-3	TRBJ1-3	NA	NA
TGTGCCAGCAGCTTCGGAGGGGGACCCACGGGGGTAACTGAAGCTTTCTTT	CASSFGGGPTGVTEAFF	17	TRBV5-8	TRBJ1-1	NA	NA
TGTGCCTGGAGCCCAGGCGGGAACTATGGCTACACCTTC	CAWSPGGNYGYTF	13	TRBV30	TRBJ1-2	NA	NA
TGTGCCAGCAGCTTAGGGCGGGCCAGGAAGAGTGAGCAGTACTTC	CASSLGRARKSEQYF	15	TRBV7-8	TRBJ2-7	NA	NA
TGTGCCAGCAGCTACCGGGACAGGAGTTATACTGAAGCTTTCTTT	CASSYRDRSYTEAFF	15	TRBV7-2	TRBJ1-1	TRBD1	NA
TGCAGTGCCAGTACTAGCGGGATCGAGCAGTACTTC	CSASTSGIEQYF	12	TRBV20-1	TRBJ2-7	TRBD2	NA
TGTGCCAGCACCCGGGAAGTCGAAAAACTGTTTTTT	CASTREVEKLFF	12	TRBV2	TRBJ1-4	NA	NA
TGTGCCAGTAGTATAGACTACAGGGGGCGAAACATTCAGTACTTC	CASSIDYRGRNIQYF	15	TRBV19	TRBJ2-4	TRBD1	NA
TGTGCCAGCAGTTCCCTCACCGGGAAACAAGAGACCCAGTACTTC	CASSSLTGKQETQYF	15	TRBV7-9	TRBJ2-5	NA	once
TGTGCCAGCAGCTCTTCGGTCTATGACGCGGGCACCGGGGAGCTGTTTTTT	CASSSSVYDAGTGELFF	17	TRBV7-2	TRBJ2-2	NA	NA
TGTGCCAGTAGTGAATCGGTCTCTGGGGCCAACGTCCTGACTTTC	CASSESVSGANVLTF	15	TRBV19	TRBJ2-6	NA	once
TGTGCCAGCAGCACCGACAGGGTCTATGGCTACACCTTC	CASSTDRVYGYTF	13	TRBV12-3/TRBV12-4	TRBJ1-2	TRBD1	few
TGTGCCAGCAAACCGGGACAGGACATCGAGACCCAGTACTTC	CASKPGQDIETQYF	14	TRBV18	TRBJ2-5	TRBD1	NA
TGTGCCAGCAGCCCTGATAACTATGGCTACACCTTC	CASSPDNYGYTF	12	TRBV2	TRBJ1-2	NA	NA
TGTGCCACCAGTGACGCGCTAGCGGGAGGAACCGGGGAGCTGTTTTTT	CATSDALAGGTGELFF	16	TRBV24-1	TRBJ2-2	TRBD2	NA
TGTGCCAGTAGTATACCCCAGTACAACACTGAAGCTTTCTTT	CASSIPQYNTEAFF	14	TRBV19	TRBJ1-1	NA	NA
TGTGCCAGCAGCTCTAGACAGGGGGCAGGCACAGATACGCAGTATTTT	CASSSRQGAGTDTQYF	16	TRBV7-9	TRBJ2-3	TRBD1	once
TGCGCCAGCAGCCAAGATTTGTTGGCGGCAGACTACAATGAGCAGTTCTTC	CASSQDLLAADYNEQFF	17	TRBV4-3	TRBJ2-1	NA	NA
TGTGCCACCAGTGATTTGGGACAGGCCACCGGGGAGCTGTTTTTT	CATSDLGQATGELFF	15	TRBV24-1	TRBJ2-2	TRBD1	NA
TGTGCCAGCAGCCTAGGGGGTACGAGTAATACGCAGTATTTT	CASSLGGTSNTQYF	14	TRBV9	TRBJ2-3	NA	NA
TGTGCCAGCAGCTTATGGGCAGGGGAGGTCACTGAAGCTTTCTTT	CASSLWAGEVTEAFF	15	TRBV7-2	TRBJ1-1	NA	NA
TGCAGTGCTAGACGCCAAGAGACCCAGTACTTC	CSARRQETQYF	11	TRBV20-1	TRBJ2-5	NA	NA
TGTGCCAGCAGCGTAGGACAGATTGAGCAGTTCTTC	CASSVGQIEQFF	12	TRBV2	TRBJ2-1	NA	NA
TGTGCCAGCAGCCAAGCATACACTGAAGCTTTCTTT	CASSQAYTEAFF	12	TRBV14	TRBJ1-1	NA	NA
TGTGCCAGCAGCCAAGTCGTCGCGGGAGTCGTCAATGAGCAGTTCTTC	CASSQVVAGVVNEQFF	16	TRBV4-2	TRBJ2-1	TRBD2	NA
TGTGCCAGCAGCGCAAGGATGAACACTGAAGCTTTCTTT	CASSARMNTEAFF	13	TRBV6-4	TRBJ1-1	NA	NA
TGTGCCAGCAGCCCGGGACCTACAGAGACCCAGTACTTC	CASSPGPTETQYF	13	TRBV7-8	TRBJ2-5	NA	NA
TGCGCCAGCAGCTCTGTTCCTAGTCTAGCGGGAGCCCAAGAGACCCAGTACTTC	CASSSVPSLAGAQETQYF	18	TRBV5-1	TRBJ2-5	TRBD2	NA
TGCAGCGTTGAAGGGAGGGGGTTAAGTACTGAAGCTTTCTTT	CSVEGRGLSTEAFF	14	TRBV29-1	TRBJ1-1	NA	once
TGTGCCAGCAGCTTTCCTAGCGGAGACGGCTCCTACGAGCAGTACTTC	CASSFPSGDGSYEQYF	16	TRBV7-6	TRBJ2-7	TRBD2	NA
TGTGCCAGCAGCTCACTGACTACCTCTGGAAACACCATATATTTT	CASSSLTTSGNTIYF	15	TRBV5-6	TRBJ1-3	NA	NA
TGTGCCAGCAGCCCTCTCCATGGAACTAGCGGGAGTAATGAGCAGTTCTTC	CASSPLHGTSGSNEQFF	17	TRBV7-8	TRBJ2-1	TRBD2	NA
TGTGCCAGCAGTCGCCAGGGAGGGTTCTACAATGAGCAGTTCTTC	CASSRQGGFYNEQFF	15	TRBV6-5	TRBJ2-1	TRBD2	NA
TGTGCCAGCAGCCTAGAAGAGGAGCAGTACTTC	CASSLEEEQYF	11	TRBV28	TRBJ2-7	NA	NA
TGTGCCTGGAGTATGGGTGCAACTAATGAAAAACTGTTTTTT	CAWSMGATNEKLFF	14	TRBV30	TRBJ1-4	NA	NA
TGTGCCAGCTCGACGCAGGGATCGACAGATACGCAGTATTTT	CASSTQGSTDTQYF	14	TRBV18	TRBJ2-3	NA	NA
TGTGCCAGCAGTTACTCAAGGGGGGCATCCTACGAGCAGTACTTC	CASSYSRGASYEQYF	15	TRBV6-5	TRBJ2-7	NA	few
TGTGCCAGCAGTGGTGGGTCCACTGAAGCTTTCTTT	CASSGGSTEAFF	12	TRBV2	TRBJ1-1	NA	NA
TGTGCCAGCAGTTTATCGGCGGGACTAGGTTTCACCGGGGAGCTGTTTTTT	CASSLSAGLGFTGELFF	17	TRBV27	TRBJ2-2	TRBD2	NA
TGTGCCAGCAGCTTATCTAGCTCGGGGAATGAGCAGTTCTTC	CASSLSSSGNEQFF	14	TRBV7-2	TRBJ2-1	NA	NA